Sequencing of this T cell receptor beta chain was carried out in a study of molecular identifiers for immune sequencing clone quantification. After removal of 6 bases from V and 4 bases from J, the junction contained 14 bases not matched to a gene. The CDR3 runs to 17 residues. In germline, CDR1 is MNHEY, CDR2 SVGAGI. This clonotype was picked up many times. Libraries of bulk TCR were made by previously described methods (with listed TCR primers). TCRdb itself ran the PCR reads through MiXCR, one entry per CDR3 protein. The repertoire holds roughly 320,000 distinct CDR3 sequences, with over 20% as singletons. The sorting of naive CD8 T cells used the CD8+CD4-CCR7+CD45RA+ phenotype.

Sequenced material: naive CD8+ T cells from blood, with Jurkat cell RNA spiked in. Regarding subset: FACS-sorted CD8+CD4-CCR7+CD45RA+ naive T cells. The chain carries TRBV6-5 and TRBJ2-7; 11 nucleotides align to TRBD1. The TCR sequence derives from a human donor in good health. Some libraries in this study had Jurkat cell RNA spiked in. CDR3 region: CASRGQGASNWGYEQYF. The CDR3, as DNA: TGTGCCAGCAGAGGACAGGGGGCCTCCAACTGGGGATACGAGCAGTACTTC.